Listed here are 10 T cell receptor beta chains from one sample, sequenced in a study of human T cells and chemical hapten exposure. TCRdb re-derived calls from the RACE reads in MiXCR, one entry per CDR3 protein. The sample records some 74,000 distinct CDR3 sequences, 13% to 15% being singletons. Time point: pre-sensitization, week 0. Treatment of the sample: therapeutic diphenylcyclopropenone sensitization with weekly scalp DPC. The material was whole blood, obtained in connection with sensitization to the hapten diphenylcyclopropenone (DPC). Source of these receptors: a woman in her forties or fifties with alopecia areata. Some clones in this sample may be carry-over from other donors' samples.

This chain uses TRBV12-3 or TRBV12-4 with TRBJ2-3, with a tentative D call TRBD2 (5 bases). This CDR3 has 13 amino acids. V was trimmed by 4 bases and J by 4 bases, leaving 9 bases between them. CDR3 region: CASSSLGADTQYF. As DNA, the CDR3 is TGTGCCAGCAGTTCCCTCGGGGCAGATACGCAGTATTTT.

The genes are TRBV3-1 and TRBJ1-5, with D possibly matching TRBD1 (5 bases). CDR3 size: 13 residues. The V end was cut by 4 bases, the J end by 7 bases, with 11 bases between. CDR1 LGHDT and CDR2 YNNKEL come from the germline V gene (reference sequence). CDR3 DNA: TGTGCCAGCAGCCGAGGGGCTGAGCAGCCCCAGCATTTT. Its protein is CASSRGAEQPQHF.

The chain uses TRBV7-8 and TRBJ2-5; 13 bases are shared with TRBD2. The germline V gene has CDR1 SGHVS and CDR2 FQNEAQ. The CDR3 length is 16 residues. V lost 0 bases and J lost 2; bases outside the gene matches: 0. The CDR3 reads CASSLAGLAGQETQYF. In nucleotides, the CDR3 is TGTGCCAGCAGCTTAGCGGGACTAGCGGGGCAAGAGACCCAGTACTTC. Drawing the rest from reference TRBV7-8 and TRBJ2-5, the complete variable domain is GAGVSQSPRYKVAKRGQDVALRCDPISGHVSLFWYQQALGQGPEFLTYFQNEAQLDKSGLPSDRFFAERPEGSVSTLKIQRTQQEDSAVYLCASSLAGLAGQETQYFGPGTRLLVL.

The CDR3 bases are TGTGCCAGCAGGGGTGCAGGTAGTTTGGCCCAGCATTTT. Amino acid sequence: CASRGAGSLAQHF. The genes are TRBV28 and TRBJ1-5; no reliable D call. The V and J ends lost 6 bases and 11 bases respectively, with 17 bases between them. CDR3 length: 13 amino acids. Per germline, CDR1 MDHEN and CDR2 SYDVKM.

The J gene is TRBJ2-7, the V gene TRBV12-3 or TRBV12-4; D may be TRBD1 (5 bases). Trimming took off 6 bases at V and 6 bases at J, with 12 bases between the two ends. The CDR3 is 12 amino acids. Here the CDR3 reads CASRTDSAEQYF. The CDR3 DNA is TGTGCCAGCAGGACAGATTCTGCCGAGCAGTACTTC.

The V call is TRBV12-3 or TRBV12-4, the J call TRBJ2-1; the D gene is possibly TRBD2 (6 bases). CDR3 size: 12 residues. V was cut by 5 bases and J by 10 bases, with 12 bases left in between. CDR3 residues: CASSREFEEQFF. In DNA, the CDR3 is TGTGCCAGCAGTCGGGAGTTTGAGGAGCAGTTCTTC.

This clonotype came up a few times. J is TRBJ2-7 and V is TRBV3-1, with a possible D match to TRBD1 (6 bases). Trimming took off 2 bases at V and 2 bases at J, with 10 bases between the two ends. Germline V gives CDR1 LGHDT, CDR2 YNNKEL (reference sequence). The CDR3 loop spans 14 amino acids. In nucleotides, the CDR3 is TGTGCCAGCAGCCAAAACGGACAGACCTACGAGCAGTACTTC. This gives the protein CASSQNGQTYEQYF.

This clonotype came up a few times. V usage is TRBV7-7 and J usage is TRBJ2-5; 7 positions match TRBD2. V lost 6 bases, J lost 1 base, and 5 bases stayed unmatched. Looked up from germline, CDR1 is SSHAT and CDR2 is FNYEAQ (reference sequence). This CDR3 has 14 amino acids. The CDR3 DNA sequence: TGTGCCAGCAGTCCGACTAGCTTCCAAGAGACCCAGTACTTC. Its protein product is CASSPTSFQETQYF. The full variable domain, rest sourced from reference TRBV7-7 and TRBJ2-5, is GAGVSQSPRYKVTKRGQDVTLRCDPISSHATLYWYQQALGQGPEFLTYFNYEAQPDKSGLPSDRFSAERPEGSISTLTIQRTEQRDSAMYRCASSPTSFQETQYFGPGTRLLVL.

This rearrangement joins TRBV28 to TRBJ2-7; the match to TRBD2 covers 8 bases. The CDR3 is 13 amino acids. Per the germline V gene, CDR1 is MDHEN and CDR2 is SYDVKM. V lost 9 bases and J lost 2; bases outside the gene matches: 6. Written as DNA, the CDR3 is TGTGCCAGTACAGCGGGAGAACCCTACGAGCAGTACTTC. Translating it yields CASTAGEPYEQYF. Combining the CDR3 with reference TRBV28 and TRBJ2-7 gives the whole variable domain DVKVTQSSRYLVKRTGEKVFLECVQDMDHENMFWYRQDPGLGLRLIYFSYDVKMKEKGDIPEGYSVSREKKERFSLILESASTNQTSMYLCASTAGEPYEQYFGPGTRLTVT.

This clonotype was counted between two and nine times. The chain combines TRBV3-1 with TRBJ2-2; D is undetermined. Germline-derived CDR1 and CDR2 are LGHDT and YNNKEL (reference sequence). The CDR3 contains 11 residues. Trimming stripped 7 bases from V and 6 bases from J, with 6 bases between. The CDR3 DNA reads TGTGCCAGCACTCGAGCCGGGGAGCTGTTTTTT. Translated, it gives CASTRAGELFF.